Here is one T cell receptor beta chain with its context. Germline CDR1 reads SGHRS; CDR2 reads YFSETQ. J was trimmed by 7 bases and V by 2 bases; bases with no gene match: 8. The CDR3 has 15 amino acids. The data originate from a study of cytomegalovirus exposure and HLA in healthy donors. The PCR was carried out with 60 Vbeta primers and 13 Jbeta primers. Generated by immunoSEQ multiplex PCR, the TCRdb table keeps only in-frame clones and is missing some. The table records 180,000 or so clones, under 80% of them present only once. The clonotype was recovered from a middle-aged man in good health and CMV-seronegative. Sequences were obtained from PBMCs. The V call is TRBV5-1, the J call TRBJ2-1, with 8 bases fitting TRBD2. The CDR3 DNA is TGCGCCAGCAGCTTATCCGGGACTAGGCGTAATGAGCAGTTCTTC. Translation gives CASSLSGTRRNEQFF.